The 8 T cell receptor beta chains in this list originate from one sample, sequenced in a study of blood T cell repertoires in COVID-19. Produced via immunoSEQ multiplex PCR; TCRdb's table is partial and in-frame only. The sample includes about 100,000 clones, over 60% seen only once; the top ten take roughly 8.2%. The sample comprised peripheral blood. The receptor set was obtained from a man over 45 who had recovered from COVID-19.

As DNA, the CDR3 is TGTGCCAGCTCACCAGGGAGGTCACCTCAGAACACCGGGGAGCTGTTTTTT. As protein: CASSPGRSPQNTGELFF. The chain is built from TRBV18 and TRBJ2-2, with a tentative D call TRBD2 (6 bases). Germline CDR1 KGHSH, CDR2 LQKENI. CDR3 length: 17 residues. V dropped 2 bases and J dropped 1 base, with 14 bases sitting between them.

This clone was counted between two and nine times. J is TRBJ1-1 and V is TRBV19, with D unclear. The CDR3 is 16 amino acids. Trimming took 3 bases from V and 4 from J, leaving 18 bases between them. Germline lookup yields CDR1 LNHDA and CDR2 SQIVND (reference sequence). The CDR3 spells CASSIYPKTEPTEAFF. DNA of the CDR3: TGTGCCAGTAGTATCTACCCAAAGACTGAACCCACTGAAGCTTTCTTT.

The rearrangement uses TRBV9 and TRBJ2-2, with D perhaps TRBD2 (5 bases). CDR3 length: 15 amino acids. Looked up from germline, CDR1 is SGDLS and CDR2 is YYNGEE. V shed 3 bases and J shed 14 bases, with 23 bases lying between them. CDR3 sequence reads: CASSAADFGGVGLFF. The CDR3, as DNA: TGTGCCAGCAGCGCCGCGGACTTCGGAGGCGTAGGCCTGTTTTTT.

The chain has TRBV5-1 and TRBJ2-1, with 14 bases lining up with TRBD2. V shed 4 bases, J shed 6 bases, and the junction held 12 bases outside the gene matches. CDR3 length: 18 residues. Germline V gives CDR1 SGHRS, CDR2 YFSETQ. For the CDR3, the DNA is TGCGCCAGCAGCCCGACCGGGACTAGCGGGAGAGGATTCAATGAGCAGTTCTTC. Protein: CASSPTGTSGRGFNEQFF.

The chain couples TRBV5-1 to TRBJ2-5; no reliable D call. Germline V gene data show CDR1 as SGHRS and CDR2 as YFSETQ. This CDR3 is 15 amino acids long. Trimming took 4 bases from V and 1 from J, leaving 14 bases between them. The CDR3 protein is CASSLNGWVQETQYF. DNA of the CDR3: TGCGCCAGCAGCCTAAACGGGTGGGTCCAAGAGACCCAGTACTTC.

This clone was seen only once. The chain links TRBV19 to TRBJ2-5; unclear D gene. Germline lookup yields CDR1 LNHDA and CDR2 SQIVND (reference sequence). V was pared by 9 bases and J by 1 base, with 9 bases between. CDR3 length: 12 amino acids. CDR3 residues: CASRHSQETQYF. In nucleotides, the CDR3 is TGTGCCAGCCGTCACAGCCAAGAGACCCAGTACTTC.

The chain uses TRBV7-8 and TRBJ2-7; D possibly corresponds to TRBD2 (7 bases). The germline CDR1 and CDR2 sequences are SGHVS and FQNEAQ. CDR3 size: 16 residues. Trimming left V 0 bases short and J 4 bases short, with 16 bases between. CDR3 protein: CASSLAGGPSRYEQYF. The CDR3 DNA follows: TGTGCCAGCAGCTTAGCGGGGGGGCCTAGCCGATACGAGCAGTACTTC.

This clone has just a few counts. V and J are TRBV5-4 and TRBJ2-5; no definite D call. Germline CDR1 reads SGHNT; CDR2 reads YYREEE (reference sequence). The V and J ends lost 1 base and 4 bases respectively, with 5 bases between them. The CDR3 contains 12 residues. The CDR3 DNA sequence: TGTGCCAGCAGCTTGAATATAGAGACCCAGTACTTC. Protein: CASSLNIETQYF.